The sequence of this TCR beta chain was determined in a study of T cells in Graves' hyperthyroidism and ophthalmopathy (dated 2019 in TCRdb). With regard to the full study: Peripheral blood was collected at initial diagnosis, before any treatment. The roughly 99 discovery patients were divided at random into training and test sets in a 7:3 ratio. An independent validation cohort of 18 to 20 hyperthyroidism patients and approximately 16 patients who later progressed to ophthalmopathy tested prospective prediction of ophthalmopathy. To identify distinguishing TCR V-J signatures, a discovery cohort of about 95 patients was used, comprising roughly 45 with Graves' ophthalmopathy and approximately 58 with stable Graves' hyperthyroidism. In several Graves' hyperthyroidism patients, the study also compared T-cell repertoires from thyroid tissue with T-cell repertoires from blood. Once sampling was done, hyperthyroidism patients were given methimazole at a starting dose of 30 mg daily, whereas ophthalmopathy patients were given high-dose intravenous methylprednisolone. The paper describes TCR Vbeta CDR3 sequencing of 135 peripheral blood samples, made up of approximately 40 ophthalmopathy patients, approximately 76 hyperthyroidism patients and 17 progressor patients. The paper's findings and limits, for the study overall: Most expanded thyroid clonotypes (frequency above 0.001) were also detected in blood, suggesting blood repertoires may reflect thyroid immune responses. Sample size was not statistically predetermined, and blinding of investigators to group allocation was not performed. In cross-validation, a model built on a 13 V-J signature told ophthalmopathy apart from stable hyperthyroidism with under 90% sensitivity and roughly 83% specificity, and in testing the same model reached 80%/75%. In validation, progression to ophthalmopathy was predicted by the model with roughly 71% sensitivity and roughly 72% specificity, a median of approximately 6.5 months before onset.

V gives up 3 bases and J gives up 10 bases, and the segment between their germline ends measures 1 base. CDR1 and CDR2, per the germline V gene, are MDHEN and SYDVKM. The cysteine opens and the phenylalanine closes a CDR3 of 9 amino acids. Only CDR3 DNA remains: 27 bases, in frame from the first base. A patient counted as having stable Graves' hyperthyroidism if no progression to ophthalmopathy occurred over 18 months of follow-up. Hyperthyroidism patients were newly diagnosed, with disease duration under 2 months, and aged 18 to 65 years. Exclusion was applied to patients with uncontrolled infections, other autoimmune diseases, pregnancy or lactation. Clinical symptoms, serum thyroxine and TRAb, thyroid ultrasound, and orbital computed tomography formed the basis for the diagnoses. Ficoll-Paque density gradient centrifugation was used to isolate PBMCs from about 9.4 ml of fresh peripheral blood. Total RNA was extracted using Trizol reagent, and RNA quality was assessed on an Agilent 2100 Bioanalyzer.

Of note for this clonotype: The target of this receptor is not known. The record has no base qualities; no much larger clone is one base away.

The TCR beta CDR3 regions were amplified from the RNA transcripts. For the first round of RT-PCR on the TCR CDR3, the HTBI primer set was used together with the Qiagen OneStep RT-PCR kit. Libraries were constructed in a second round of multiplex PCR, after which size selection and purification were performed. Paired-end sequencing of the libraries was performed with 100 bp reads on an Illumina HiSeq2000. The published analysis was carried out like this. SOAPnuke was used to process the raw data, with reads discarded if the reads contained adapters or uncalled bases, had a mean Phred below 15, or lacked an exact constant-primer or identifier match. High-quality paired reads were merged with COPE v1.2.5, and unique nucleotide sequences were defined as clonotypes. MiTCR v1.1 was used to align the clonotypes against IMGT TRBV, TRBD and TRBJ reference segments. Only V-J combinations with frequency above 0.0001, covering about 99% of repertoires, were analysed. The TCS score was defined as F50 (clonal expansion) divided by E x V (chaos), with BLOSUM62-based TCRdist calculated between CDR3 peptides within each V-J. Welch's t-statistics and random forest reduced fewer than 550 V-J features to about 13, which were used in a naive Bayes classifier (R e1071). TCRdb reran the public reads through fastp at Q25 and MiXCR, keeping productive beta chains. Under each unique CDR3 protein, matching rows form one entry showing the most common genes and DNA. V and J calls and clone size were set by TCRdb, not the authors. Here the sample has about 560,000 distinct CDR3 sequences; 13% to 15% occur a single time. In total, the top ten clones hold about 15% of the sample.

In this chain, TRBV28 is recombined with TRBJ1-5; there is no confident call for the D gene. This TCR was recovered from a woman aged 40 to 49 with Graves' hyperthyroidism. Specimen: blood. The CDR3 has the sequence CASSFPQHF. The nucleotide sequence reads as follows: TGTGCCAGCAGTTTCCCCCAGCATTTT.